The TCR beta chain under discussion was sequenced for a study of PD-1 blockade in classical Hodgkin lymphoma. Measured with immunoSEQ multiplex PCR; TCRdb has only the in-frame clones, and not every one. The table includes some 93,000 clones, roughly 73% detected once. In this sample, this clone turned up once. CDR3 size: 13 residues. Per the germline V gene, CDR1 is KGHSH and CDR2 is LQKENI. Trimming removed 6 bases at V and 8 bases at J, with 14 bases between. Documented time point: cycle 4 day 1 (C4D1), after five to seven weeks of nivolumab. Exposure to brentuximab vedotin varied, and each patient had relapsed following autologous stem cell transplantation.

The sequence was obtained from a human donor with classical Hodgkin lymphoma. This specimen consisted of peripheral blood mononuclear cells (PBMCs), obtained before the fourth cycle of nivolumab. The J gene is TRBJ2-1, the V gene TRBV18, with D tentatively TRBD1 (6 bases). CDR3 loop: CASSEQGSDEQFF. DNA of the CDR3: TGTGCCAGCTCTGAACAGGGTTCCGATGAGCAGTTCTTC.